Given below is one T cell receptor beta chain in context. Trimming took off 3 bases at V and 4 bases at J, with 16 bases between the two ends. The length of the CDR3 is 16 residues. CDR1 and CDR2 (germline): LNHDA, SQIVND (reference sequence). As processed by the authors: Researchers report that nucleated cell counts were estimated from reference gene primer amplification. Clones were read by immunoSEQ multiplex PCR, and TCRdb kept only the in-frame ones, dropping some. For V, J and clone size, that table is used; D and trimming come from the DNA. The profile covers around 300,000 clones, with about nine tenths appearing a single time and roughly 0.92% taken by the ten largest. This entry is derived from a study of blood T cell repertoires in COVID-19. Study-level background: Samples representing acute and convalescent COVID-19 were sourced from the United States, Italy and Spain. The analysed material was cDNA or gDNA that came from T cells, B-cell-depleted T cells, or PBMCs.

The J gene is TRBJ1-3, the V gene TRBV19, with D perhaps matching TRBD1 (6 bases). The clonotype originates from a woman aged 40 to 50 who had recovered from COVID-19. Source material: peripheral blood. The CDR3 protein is CASSMLVGARGNTIYF. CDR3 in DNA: TGTGCCAGTAGTATGTTAGTGGGGGCGCGAGGAAACACCATATATTTT.